The 2 T cell receptor beta chains given below trace back to one sample, sequenced in a study of shared clonotypes between healthy human individuals. Repertoires were generated with immunoSEQ multiplex PCR, while TCRdb's copy carries only in-frame clones and drops some. This sample yields more than 900,000 clones, of which more than 75% are seen a single time; 0.5% to 0.65% belongs to the top ten. Input material: memory CD4+ T cells from PBMCs. This sample's subset: CD45RA-negative fraction. The receptors derive from a man aged 18 to 29 in good health. Some clones in this sample may be carry-over from other donors' samples.

The chain is built from TRBV5-1 and TRBJ1-1, with D tentatively TRBD1 (6 bases). Trimming cost V 2 bases and J 4 bases, with 12 bases left between them. The CDR3 consists of 14 residues. Germline loops: CDR1 SGHRS, CDR2 YFSETQ. CDR3 coding DNA: TGCGCCAGCAGCTTTAGTATAGGGGGCACTGAAGCTTTCTTT. Translated: CASSFSIGGTEAFF.

This clone was picked up one time. The V gene is TRBV2, the J gene TRBJ2-3; maybe TRBD1 (6 bases). Germline V gene data show CDR1 as SNHLY and CDR2 as FYNNEI. The V gene lost 6 bases and the J gene lost 2 bases, with 12 bases spanning the gap. CDR3 length equals 14 residues. In nucleotides, the CDR3 is TGTGCCAGCAGCAGAACAGGGATCACAGATACGCAGTATTTT. Translation: CASSRTGITDTQYF. Filled out from reference TRBV2 and TRBJ2-3, the complete variable domain reads EPEVTQTPSHQVTQMGQEVILRCVPISNHLYFYWYRQILGQKVEFLVSFYNNEISEKSEIFDDQFSVERPDGSNFTLKIRSTKLEDSAMYFCASSRTGITDTQYFGPGTRLTVL.